Sequencing of this T cell receptor beta chain was carried out in a study of T cell repertoires in cytomegalovirus infection. As for the study in general: CMV epitopes used comprised recently identified HLA-C-restricted ones and well-studied HLA-B-restricted ones. Carrying CMV and the relevant HLA type showed in public TCR beta signatures.

TCRdb re-called the reads with MiXCR, one entry per CDR3 protein. The profile covers about 63,000 distinct CDR3 sequences, with around 21% appearing a single time and over 60% taken by the ten largest. General study findings and limits: Accumulated public TCR beta family frequency recognized individuals carrying CMV together with the relevant HLA. In two of eight donors, the top clonotype was HLA-C-restricted CMV-specific.

This clonotype was counted many times. Its specificity is not known. This clonotype was obtained from a human donor in good health (CMV status not recorded). Some clones in this sample may be carry-over from other donors' samples. Specimen: CD8+ T cells from cultured PBMCs, collected from culture after CMV antigen stimulation.

The DNA of the CDR3 is TGTGCCAGCAGCACCCTCACCTGGACAGGGGACACCGGGGAGCTGTTTTTT. Amino acid sequence: CASSTLTWTGDTGELFF. The chain is built from TRBV2 and TRBJ2-2; 9 bases align to TRBD1. There are 17 residues in the CDR3. CDR1 is SNHLY and CDR2 is FYNNEI in the germline V gene. Losses at the gene ends were 6 bases for V and 3 bases for J; bases not matched to a gene: 11.